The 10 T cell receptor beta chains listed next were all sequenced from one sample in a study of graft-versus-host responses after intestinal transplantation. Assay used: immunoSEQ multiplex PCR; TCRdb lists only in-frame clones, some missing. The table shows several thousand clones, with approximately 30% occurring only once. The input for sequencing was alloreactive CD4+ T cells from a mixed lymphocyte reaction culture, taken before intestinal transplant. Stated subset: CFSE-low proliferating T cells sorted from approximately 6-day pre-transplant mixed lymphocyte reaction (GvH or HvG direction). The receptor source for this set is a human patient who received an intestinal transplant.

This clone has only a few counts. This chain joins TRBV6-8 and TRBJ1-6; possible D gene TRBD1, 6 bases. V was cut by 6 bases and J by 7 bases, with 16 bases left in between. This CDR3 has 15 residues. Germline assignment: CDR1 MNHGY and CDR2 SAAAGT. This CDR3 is CASRQPQGFNSPLHF. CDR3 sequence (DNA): TGTGCCAGCAGACAACCACAGGGATTCAATTCACCCCTCCACTTT.

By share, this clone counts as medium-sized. CDR3 sequence reads: CASSLASRAGSYEQYF. CDR3 sequence (DNA): TGTGCCAGCAGCTTAGCGTCGCGGGCAGGCTCCTACGAGCAGTACTTC. The chain uses TRBV7-8 and TRBJ2-7, with D possibly being TRBD2 (5 bases). This CDR3 comprises 16 residues. CDR1 is SGHVS and CDR2 is FQNEAQ in the germline V gene. V was cut by 0 bases and J by 0 bases, with 12 bases left in between.

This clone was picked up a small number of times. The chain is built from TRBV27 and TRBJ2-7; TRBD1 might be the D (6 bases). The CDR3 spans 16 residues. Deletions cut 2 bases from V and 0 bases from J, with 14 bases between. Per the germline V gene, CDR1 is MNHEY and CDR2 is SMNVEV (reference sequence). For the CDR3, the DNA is TGTGCCAGCAGTTTAGAGGTGAGGGGGAGCTCCTACGAGCAGTACTTC. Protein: CASSLEVRGSSYEQYF.

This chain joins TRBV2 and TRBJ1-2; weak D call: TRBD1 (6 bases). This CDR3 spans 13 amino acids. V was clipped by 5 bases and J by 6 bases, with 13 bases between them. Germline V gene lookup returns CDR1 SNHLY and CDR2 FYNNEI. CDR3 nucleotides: TGTGCCAGCAGTAGAGACAGGCGGAATGGCTACACCTTC. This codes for CASSRDRRNGYTF.

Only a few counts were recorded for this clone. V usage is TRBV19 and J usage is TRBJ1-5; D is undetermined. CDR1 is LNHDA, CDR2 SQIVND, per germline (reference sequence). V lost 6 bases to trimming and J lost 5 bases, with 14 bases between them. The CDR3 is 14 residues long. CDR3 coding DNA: TGTGCCAGTAGCCGAAGACCCTCAGATCAGCCCCAGCATTTT. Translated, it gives CASSRRPSDQPQHF.

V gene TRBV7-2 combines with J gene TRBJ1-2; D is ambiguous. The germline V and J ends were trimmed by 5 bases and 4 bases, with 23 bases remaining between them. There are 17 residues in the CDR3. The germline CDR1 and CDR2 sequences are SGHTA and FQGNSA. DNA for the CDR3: TGTGCCAGCAGCACGTGTAACGGAGACGGAAAGACCTATGGCTACACCTTC. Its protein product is CASSTCNGDGKTYGYTF.

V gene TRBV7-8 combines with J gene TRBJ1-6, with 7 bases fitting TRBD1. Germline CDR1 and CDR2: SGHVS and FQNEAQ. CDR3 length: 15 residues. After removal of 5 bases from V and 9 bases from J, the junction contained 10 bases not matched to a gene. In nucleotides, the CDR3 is TGTGCCAGCAGCGCGACAGGGACGATGGGTTCACCCCTCCACTTT. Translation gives CASSATGTMGSPLHF.

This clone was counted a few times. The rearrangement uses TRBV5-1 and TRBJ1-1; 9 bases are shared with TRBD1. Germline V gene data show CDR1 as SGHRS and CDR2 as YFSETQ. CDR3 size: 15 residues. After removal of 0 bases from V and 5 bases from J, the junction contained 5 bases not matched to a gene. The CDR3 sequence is CASSLVSTGGTEAFF. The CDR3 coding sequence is TGCGCCAGCAGCTTGGTATCGACAGGGGGAACTGAAGCTTTCTTT. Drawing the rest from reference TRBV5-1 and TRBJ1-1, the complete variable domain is KAGVTQTPRYLIKTRGQQVTLSCSPISGHRSVSWYQQTPGQGLQFLFEYFSETQRNKGNFPGRFSGRQFSNSRSEMNVSTLELGDSALYLCASSLVSTGGTEAFFGQGTRLTVV.

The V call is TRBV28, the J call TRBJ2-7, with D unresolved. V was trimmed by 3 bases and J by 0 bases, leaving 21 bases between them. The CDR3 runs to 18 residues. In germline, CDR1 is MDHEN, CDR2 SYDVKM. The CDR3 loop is CASSFRISPSYDSYEQYF. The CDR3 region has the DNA TGTGCCAGCAGTTTTCGAATCTCGCCATCTTACGACTCCTACGAGCAGTACTTC. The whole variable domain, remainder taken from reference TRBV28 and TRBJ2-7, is DVKVTQSSRYLVKRTGEKVFLECVQDMDHENMFWYRQDPGLGLRLIYFSYDVKMKEKGDIPEGYSVSREKKERFSLILESASTNQTSMYLCASSFRISPSYDSYEQYFGPGTRLTVT.

The CDR3 nucleotides read TGTGCCAGCAGCTTGGAGAGGGGTTCCGGGGCCAACGTCCTGACTTTC. Amino acids: CASSLERGSGANVLTF. This rearrangement joins TRBV5-5 to TRBJ2-6; the D gene could be TRBD1 or TRBD2 (5 bases each). Trimming took 0 bases from V and 4 from J, leaving 11 bases between them. The CDR3 has 16 amino acids. CDR1 and CDR2 (germline): SGHKS, YYEKEE (reference sequence).